These T cell receptor beta chains were read from a single sample in a study of shared clonotypes between healthy human individuals. TCRdb's table, derived via immunoSEQ multiplex PCR, lists solely in-frame clones and lacks some. The data contain about 600,000 clones, about 96% of them singletons. Material: naive CD4+ T cells sorted from blood. The receptors were gathered from a woman in her twenties or thirties in good health. Both conserved end residues are part of each CDR3. Fields, in order: D gene, J gene, V gene, clone size, CDR3 DNA, CDR3 protein. The D gene is left open where the match is weak. Rows give clone size only sometimes, using once, few, many, or a class for an expanded clone.

TRBD1,TRBJ1-5,TRBV27,.,TGTGCCAGCAGTTCGACAGGGGGCGGCAATCAGCCCCAGCATTTT,CASSSTGGGNQPQHF
.,TRBJ2-1,TRBV4-1,.,TGCGCCAGCAGCCAAGGACGAGTCGGGACTGGGGCAATAGATGAGCAGTTCTTC,CASSQGRVGTGAIDEQFF
TRBD2,TRBJ2-3,TRBV19,.,TGTGCCAGTAGTATTCTAAAAGCGGGAGGCATTTATAGCACAGATACGCAGTATTTT,CASSILKAGGIYSTDTQYF
TRBD1,TRBJ1-1,TRBV6-6,.,TGTGCCAGCTGTGGGTCGCGGACAGGGGGCACTGAAGCTTTCTTT,CASCGSRTGGTEAFF
.,TRBJ1-5,TRBV27,once,TGTGCCAGCAGTTTATCTTTAAGCAGTCCCGGGCCCCAGCATTTT,CASSLSLSSPGPQHF
.,TRBJ1-4,TRBV28,.,TGTGCCAGCAGTTTAGAGGTCAGAGCAGTTCCAGAAAAACTGTTTTTT,CASSLEVRAVPEKLFF
.,TRBJ1-4,TRBV18,.,TGTGCCAGCTCCTCCGAGCAAGTCGGAACCGGAACCATTAATGAAAAACTGTTTTTT,CASSSEQVGTGTINEKLFF
.,TRBJ2-5,TRBV10-3,.,TGTGCCTCCCGGAGCCAAGCTCCCCAAGAGACCCAGTACTTC,CASRSQAPQETQYF
TRBD1,TRBJ2-3,TRBV5-1,once,TGCGCCAGCAGCGCGTCCGGGACAGGGTTGCCAGATACGCAGTATTTT,CASSASGTGLPDTQYF
.,TRBJ2-2,TRBV28,.,TGTGCCACCCCAGTCCCGAACACCGGGGAGCTGTTTTTT,CATPVPNTGELFF
.,TRBJ2-4,TRBV18,.,TGTGCCAGCTCAGCTGTCCCTAAGACGAAGGGCGCCAAAAACATTCAGTACTTC,CASSAVPKTKGAKNIQYF
TRBD2,TRBJ2-1,TRBV5-1,.,TGCGCCAGCAGCTCGATCACTAGCGGGGGCTACAATGAGCAGTTCTTC,CASSSITSGGYNEQFF
.,TRBJ2-3,TRBV28,.,TGTGCCAGCGAAAACGTAGCAGATACGCAGTATTTT,CASENVADTQYF
.,TRBJ2-7,TRBV6-1,once,TGTGCCAGCAGGAGGGGAGACAACAATTACGAGCAGTACTTC,CASRRGDNNYEQYF
.,TRBJ1-1,TRBV10-3,.,TGTGCCATCACTTCCGGACGGGCTGACATATTCTCTCCTTCCACTGAAGCTTTCTTT,CAITSGRADIFSPSTEAFF